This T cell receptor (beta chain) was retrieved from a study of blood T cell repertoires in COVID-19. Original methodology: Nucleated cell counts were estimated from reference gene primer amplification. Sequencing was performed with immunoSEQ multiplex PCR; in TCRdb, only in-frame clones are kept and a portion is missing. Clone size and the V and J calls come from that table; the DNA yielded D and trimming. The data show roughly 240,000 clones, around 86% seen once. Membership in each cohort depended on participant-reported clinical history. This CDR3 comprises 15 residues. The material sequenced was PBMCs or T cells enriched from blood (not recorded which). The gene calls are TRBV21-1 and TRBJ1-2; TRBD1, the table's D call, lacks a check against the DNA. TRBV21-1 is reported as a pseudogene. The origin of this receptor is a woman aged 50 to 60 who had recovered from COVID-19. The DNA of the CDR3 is TGTGCCAGCAGTCGCCAAGGGGGACAGGGGGCTTGGTCAGACTTC. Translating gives CASSRQGGQGAWSDF.